This is a list of T cell receptor beta chains from one sample in a study of vaccination and CD4 T cells after COVID-19. Each CDR3 protein gets one entry after TCRdb re-called the PCR reads with MiXCR. The sample carries approximately 7,500 distinct CDR3 sequences, under 40% recorded once. What these receptors recognize is not known. The sample comprised CD4+ T cells from blood, cultured in vitro. All receptors derive from a human donor in good health. CDR3s include the opening cysteine and the closing phenylalanine or tryptophan. D genes are given only for firm matches. Rows may omit the clone size; those that give it use once, few, many or a size class.

CDR3 DNA: TGTGCCAGCAGCTTAGCTGGGGGAAATGGCTACACCTTC; CDR3 protein: CASSLAGGNGYTF; D gene: .; V gene: TRBV7-9; clone size: few; J gene: TRBJ1-2
CDR3 DNA: TGCGCCAGCAGCCCCACGGGGGGGGGTGGAGATACGCAGTATTTT; CDR3 protein: CASSPTGGGGDTQYF; D gene: TRBD2; V gene: TRBV5-1; clone size: .; J gene: TRBJ2-3
CDR3 DNA: TGTGCCAGCACCTACATCAGGGAGGCTGGCTACACCTTC; CDR3 protein: CASTYIREAGYTF; D gene: .; V gene: TRBV6-1; clone size: few; J gene: TRBJ1-2
CDR3 DNA: TGTGCCATCAGGGACAGGCGGAACTACGAGCAGTACTTC; CDR3 protein: CAIRDRRNYEQYF; D gene: TRBD1; V gene: TRBV10-3; clone size: .; J gene: TRBJ2-7
CDR3 DNA: TGTGCCAGCAGCTTAGCGGGGGCCGGGGAGCTGTTTTTT; CDR3 protein: CASSLAGAGELFF; D gene: .; V gene: TRBV7-9; clone size: .; J gene: TRBJ2-2
CDR3 DNA: TGTGCCAGCAGTCCCGGACAGGGTAGATCACCCCTCCACTTT; CDR3 protein: CASSPGQGRSPLHF; D gene: TRBD1; V gene: TRBV12-3/TRBV12-4; clone size: .; J gene: TRBJ1-6
CDR3 DNA: TGCGCCAGCAGTGACGGTCAGGGTAGCAGTCAGCCCCAGCATTTT; CDR3 protein: CASSDGQGSSQPQHF; D gene: .; V gene: TRBV10-2; clone size: .; J gene: TRBJ1-5
CDR3 DNA: TGCGCCAGCAGCTCCGGGGTCCCCTACGAGCAGTACTTC; CDR3 protein: CASSSGVPYEQYF; D gene: .; V gene: TRBV5-1; clone size: .; J gene: TRBJ2-7
CDR3 DNA: TGTGCCAGCAGCCACGGTTCGCCGGGCGAGCAGTACTTC; CDR3 protein: CASSHGSPGEQYF; D gene: .; V gene: TRBV7-3; clone size: few; J gene: TRBJ2-7
CDR3 DNA: TGCAGTGCTAGGGCTGCCTCAGATACGCAGTATTTT; CDR3 protein: CSARAASDTQYF; D gene: .; V gene: TRBV20-1; clone size: .; J gene: TRBJ2-3
CDR3 DNA: TGTGCCAGCAGCTTATTCCATGGCACACAGGCCTCGGAAGATGGCTACACCTTC; CDR3 protein: CASSLFHGTQASEDGYTF; D gene: .; V gene: TRBV7-6; clone size: few; J gene: TRBJ1-2